Listed below are T cell receptor beta chains from one sample, sequenced in a study of T-cell reconstitution after alpha-beta-depleted transplantation in children. Each CDR3 protein is one row after TCRdb ran MiXCR on the PCR reads. The profile shows almost 600,000 distinct CDR3 sequences, roughly a quarter of them singletons. The specimen comprised PBMCs, sampled before TCRalphabeta/CD19-depleted stem cell transplant. These receptors were obtained from a boy younger than two with Wiskott-Aldrich syndrome, due to receive a stem cell transplant. The CDR3 runs from the conserved cysteine through the conserved F or W. A D gene is named only where the DNA matches it firmly. Some rows have no size entry. The others give once, few or many, or a class for an expanded clone.

D | size | J | V | CDR3 | DNA
TRBD1 | NA | TRBJ2-5 | TRBV6-1 | CAGSDGQGRETQYF | TGTGCCGGCAGTGACGGACAGGGGCGGGAGACCCAGTACTTC
TRBD1 | NA | TRBJ2-7 | TRBV6-5 | CASSYSSGQVYEQYF | TGTGCCAGCAGTTACTCGTCGGGACAGGTCTACGAGCAGTACTTC
TRBD2 | NA | TRBJ2-7 | TRBV14 | CASSQGGRARGHEQYF | TGTGCCAGCAGCCAAGGAGGGAGGGCGAGGGGCCACGAGCAGTACTTC
TRBD2 | once | TRBJ2-7 | TRBV5-6 | CASSLRPGLALYEQYF | TGTGCCAGCAGCTTGCGCCCGGGACTAGCCCTCTACGAGCAGTACTTC
NA | NA | TRBJ2-2 | TRBV5-1 | CASSFSGSWGELFF | TGCGCCAGCAGCTTTTCCGGTTCGTGGGGGGAGCTGTTTTTT
TRBD2 | NA | TRBJ2-1 | TRBV5-1 | CASSFTGGTYNEQFF | TGCGCCAGCAGCTTCACGGGAGGGACCTACAATGAGCAGTTCTTC
TRBD1 | few | TRBJ1-1 | TRBV5-1 | CASSLSGQGGNTEAFF | TGCGCCAGCAGCTTGTCGGGACAGGGTGGGAACACTGAAGCTTTCTTT
NA | NA | TRBJ1-5 | TRBV12-3/TRBV12-4 | CASSFNGGPPQHF | TGTGCCAGCAGTTTTAACGGGGGACCGCCCCAGCATTTT
NA | NA | TRBJ1-3 | TRBV29-1 | CSVAISGNTIYF | TGCAGCGTTGCCATCTCTGGAAACACCATATATTTT
TRBD2 | few | TRBJ2-1 | TRBV29-1 | CSVGWLAGNEQFF | TGCAGCGTTGGGTGGCTAGCGGGGAATGAGCAGTTCTTC
TRBD2 | few | TRBJ2-1 | TRBV12-3/TRBV12-4 | CASSLLAGFPPVF | TGTGCCAGCAGTCTTTTAGCGGGATTTCCCCCAGTCTTC
NA | NA | TRBJ2-5 | TRBV20-1 | CSARPSGQQETQYF | TGCAGTGCTAGACCTAGCGGACAGCAAGAGACCCAGTACTTC
NA | NA | TRBJ2-6 | TRBV30 | CAWGYLSGANVLTF | TGTGCCTGGGGGTACCTCTCTGGGGCCAACGTCCTGACTTTC
NA | NA | TRBJ2-5 | TRBV29-1 | CSVFPATSQETQYF | TGCAGCGTTTTTCCTGCGACTAGTCAAGAGACCCAGTACTTC
TRBD1 | NA | TRBJ1-5 | TRBV11-2 | CASNSRWDRPNSNQPQHF | TGTGCCAGCAATTCTAGGTGGGACAGACCTAATAGCAATCAGCCCCAGCATTTT
NA | NA | TRBJ2-1 | TRBV7-7 | CASSPLLVSYSYNEQFF | TGTGCCAGCAGCCCCCTCTTAGTTAGCTACTCCTACAATGAGCAGTTCTTC
TRBD1 | few | TRBJ2-5 | TRBV7-6 | CASSPWTGPLETQYF | TGTGCCAGCAGCCCGTGGACAGGGCCTTTAGAGACCCAGTACTTC
NA | NA | TRBJ2-4 | TRBV20-1 | CSAPGRGRENIQYF | TGCAGTGCTCCGGGGAGGGGGAGAGAAAACATTCAGTACTTC
NA | NA | TRBJ2-2 | TRBV12-3/TRBV12-4 | CASSPRGSKGGAGELFF | TGTGCCAGCAGTCCAAGGGGGAGTAAAGGAGGGGCCGGGGAGCTGTTTTTT
NA | few | TRBJ1-1 | TRBV5-8 | CASSLGQGRNTEAFF | TGTGCCAGCAGCTTGGGTCAGGGAAGGAACACTGAAGCTTTCTTT
NA | NA | TRBJ2-3 | TRBV5-1 | CASSSEADTQYF | TGCGCCAGCAGCTCAGAGGCAGATACGCAGTATTTT
TRBD1 | few | TRBJ2-1 | TRBV5-1 | CASSLTTGLSSYNEQFF | TGCGCCAGCAGCTTGACGACAGGGCTTAGCTCCTACAATGAGCAGTTCTTC
NA | NA | TRBJ2-2 | TRBV29-1 | CSVGTSTGELFF | TGCAGCGTAGGGACCTCAACCGGGGAGCTGTTTTTT
NA | NA | TRBJ2-7 | TRBV24-1 | CTSGTYEQYF | TGTACCTCAGGGACCTACGAGCAGTACTTC
TRBD1 | few | TRBJ2-5 | TRBV5-1 | CASSPGQEAGTQYF | TGCGCCAGCAGCCCCGGACAGGAGGCCGGGACCCAGTACTTC
NA | NA | TRBJ2-1 | TRBV29-1 | CSVVGGTPQFF | TGCAGCGTTGTAGGAGGGACACCGCAGTTCTTC
NA | few | TRBJ2-3 | TRBV12-3/TRBV12-4 | CASSAPGTPSTDTQYF | TGTGCCAGCAGCGCCCCGGGCACCCCTAGCACAGATACGCAGTATTTT
NA | NA | TRBJ1-2 | TRBV7-9 | CASSVDGNYGYTF | TGTGCCAGCAGCGTTGACGGAAACTATGGCTACACCTTC
NA | few | TRBJ2-5 | TRBV25-1 | CASSEGNQETQYF | TGTGCCAGCAGTGAGGGTAACCAAGAGACCCAGTACTTC
NA | NA | TRBJ1-1 | TRBV3-1 | CASSQDDGNTEAFF | TGTGCCAGCAGCCAAGATGATGGCAACACTGAAGCTTTCTTT
TRBD2 | few | TRBJ2-1 | TRBV28 | CASSFRSGRAFNEQFF | TGTGCCAGCAGTTTCCGTAGCGGGAGGGCCTTCAATGAGCAGTTCTTC
TRBD2 | NA | TRBJ2-1 | TRBV20-1 | CTARVASGKSYNEQFF | TGCACTGCTAGAGTTGCTAGCGGGAAATCTTACAATGAGCAGTTCTTC
NA | NA | TRBJ2-1 | TRBV5-1 | CASSLGVGSFSNEQFF | TGCGCCAGCAGCTTGGGGGTCGGGAGCTTCTCCAATGAGCAGTTCTTC
NA | few | TRBJ1-1 | TRBV27 | CASSRNSGRKNTEAFF | TGTGCCAGCAGCCGGAACTCGGGACGGAAGAACACTGAAGCTTTCTTT
NA | few | TRBJ2-5 | TRBV12-3/TRBV12-4 | CASSFKGPETQYF | TGTGCCAGCAGTTTCAAGGGGCCGGAGACCCAGTACTTC
TRBD2 | few | TRBJ2-1 | TRBV7-8 | CASSLGTTNNEQFF | TGTGCCAGCAGCCTTGGGACTACGAACAATGAGCAGTTCTTC
TRBD2 | few | TRBJ2-7 | TRBV19 | CASSTLAGVGEQYF | TGTGCCAGTAGTACACTAGCGGGAGTCGGCGAGCAGTACTTC
NA | NA | TRBJ2-6 | TRBV4-2 | CASSQRAGANVLTF | TGTGCCAGCAGCCAGAGGGCTGGGGCCAACGTCCTGACTTTC
NA | few | TRBJ2-1 | TRBV5-6 | CASSLKDSHNEQFF | TGTGCCAGCAGCTTGAAGGACAGCCACAATGAGCAGTTCTTC
TRBD2 | NA | TRBJ2-3 | TRBV15 | CATSQGWLAVTDTQYF | TGTGCCACCAGCCAGGGCTGGCTAGCGGTTACAGATACGCAGTATTTT
NA | NA | TRBJ2-1 | TRBV20-1 | CSAPAYKPGESGLVVTQFF | TGCAGTGCCCCAGCGTACAAGCCGGGAGAGTCTGGTCTCGTCGTTACGCAGTTCTTC
NA | NA | TRBJ1-1 | TRBV7-8 | CASRLGPGNTEAFF | TGTGCCAGCAGACTAGGACCGGGGAACACTGAAGCTTTCTTT
NA | NA | TRBJ2-7 | TRBV5-1 | CASSPVLSSYEQYF | TGCGCCAGCAGTCCTGTTCTCTCCTCCTACGAGCAGTACTTC
NA | few | TRBJ2-2 | TRBV2 | CASSESTGYTGELFF | TGTGCCAGCAGTGAATCGACAGGTTACACCGGGGAGCTGTTTTTT
NA | NA | TRBJ2-4 | TRBV7-9 | CASSLVGGRNIQYF | TGTGCCAGCAGCTTAGTAGGAGGGAGGAACATTCAGTACTTC
TRBD1 | NA | TRBJ2-7 | TRBV20-1 | CSARPGQGSRYEQYF | TGCAGTGCTAGACCTGGACAGGGAAGTAGATACGAGCAGTACTTC
NA | NA | TRBJ1-5 | TRBV6-2/TRBV6-3 | CASSSLYQPQHF | TGTGCCAGCAGTTCCTTGTATCAGCCCCAGCATTTT
TRBD2 | few | TRBJ2-7 | TRBV5-6 | CASSFTSGSTYEQYF | TGTGCCAGCAGCTTTACTAGCGGGAGCACCTACGAGCAGTACTTC
NA | NA | TRBJ2-1 | TRBV4-1 | CASSQGQGRGEQFF | TGCGCCAGCAGCCAAGGTCAGGGAAGGGGCGAGCAGTTCTTC
TRBD2 | few | TRBJ2-7 | TRBV20-1 | CSARKLAGPAYEQYF | TGCAGTGCTAGAAAACTAGCGGGGCCTGCCTACGAGCAGTACTTC
TRBD2 | few | TRBJ2-2 | TRBV5-1 | CASSLLSGTLTGELFF | TGCGCCAGCAGCTTGCTCAGCGGGACCCTCACCGGGGAGCTGTTTTTT
TRBD2 | NA | TRBJ2-3 | TRBV6-1 | CASRALAGAVTDTQYF | TGTGCCAGCAGGGCACTAGCGGGAGCGGTCACAGATACGCAGTATTTT
TRBD2 | NA | TRBJ2-1 | TRBV5-1 | CASSPASGRLNEQFF | TGCGCCAGCAGCCCGGCTAGCGGGAGGCTTAATGAGCAGTTCTTC